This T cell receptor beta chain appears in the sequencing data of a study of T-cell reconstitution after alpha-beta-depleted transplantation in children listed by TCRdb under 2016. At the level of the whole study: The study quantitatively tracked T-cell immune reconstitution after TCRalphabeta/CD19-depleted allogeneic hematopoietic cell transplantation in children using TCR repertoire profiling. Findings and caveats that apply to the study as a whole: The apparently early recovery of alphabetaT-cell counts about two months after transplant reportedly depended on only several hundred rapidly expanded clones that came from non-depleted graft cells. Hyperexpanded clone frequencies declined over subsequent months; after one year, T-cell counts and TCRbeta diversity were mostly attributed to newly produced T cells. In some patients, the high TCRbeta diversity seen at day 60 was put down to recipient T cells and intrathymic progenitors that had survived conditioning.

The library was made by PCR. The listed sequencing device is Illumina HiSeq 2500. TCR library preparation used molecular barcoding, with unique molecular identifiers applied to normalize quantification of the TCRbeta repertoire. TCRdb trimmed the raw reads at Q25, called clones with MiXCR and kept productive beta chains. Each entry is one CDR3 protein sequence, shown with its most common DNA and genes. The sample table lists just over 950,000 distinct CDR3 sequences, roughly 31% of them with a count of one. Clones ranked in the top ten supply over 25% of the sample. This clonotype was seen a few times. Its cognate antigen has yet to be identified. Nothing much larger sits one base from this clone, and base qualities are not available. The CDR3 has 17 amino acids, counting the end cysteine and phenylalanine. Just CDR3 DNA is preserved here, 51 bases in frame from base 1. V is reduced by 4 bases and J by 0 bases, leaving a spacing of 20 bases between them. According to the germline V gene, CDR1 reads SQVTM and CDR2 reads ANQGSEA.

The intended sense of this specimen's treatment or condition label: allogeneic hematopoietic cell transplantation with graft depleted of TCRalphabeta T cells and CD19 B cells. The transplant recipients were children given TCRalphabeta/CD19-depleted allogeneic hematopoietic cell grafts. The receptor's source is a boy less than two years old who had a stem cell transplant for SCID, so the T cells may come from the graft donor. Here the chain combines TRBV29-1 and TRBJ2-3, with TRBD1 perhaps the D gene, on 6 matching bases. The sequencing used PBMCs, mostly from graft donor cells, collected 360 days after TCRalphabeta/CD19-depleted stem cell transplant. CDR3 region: CSVGRHRAPTSTDTQYF. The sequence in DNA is TGCAGCGTTGGACGGCACAGGGCCCCAACTAGCACAGATACGCAGTATTTT.